Sequencing of this TCR beta chain was carried out in a study of cytomegalovirus exposure and HLA in healthy donors. Overall study findings and caveats: Usually a TCR sequence was rare, but some public TCRs were found in many donors. It was about 180 TCR beta chains that were listed as cytomegalovirus-associated.

The protocol was immunoSEQ multiplex PCR, while the TCRdb copy is restricted to in-frame clones and leaves out a portion. Of under 200,000 clones listed, roughly nine tenths were seen once; the top ten hold roughly 6%. This clone was counted a single time. Its specificity is unknown. Trimming took 2 bases from V and 1 from J; bases not matched to a gene: 1. The CDR3 is made up of 14 amino acids. The germline V gene has CDR1 LNHDA and CDR2 SQIVND (reference sequence). While the first cohort had around 700 subjects, the donors belonged to the separate validation cohort of 120 subjects. Specimen: PBMCs. This TCR was sampled from a woman in her 30s in good health and CMV-seronegative. The chain uses TRBV19 and TRBJ1-1, with 7 bases matching TRBD1. CDR3 region: CASSINRGNTEAFF. Here the CDR3 DNA reads TGTGCCAGTAGTATAAACAGGGGGAACACTGAAGCTTTCTTT.